Listed below are T cell receptor beta chains from one sample, sequenced in a study of breast tumors, draining lymph nodes, adjacent tissues. TCRdb recomputed calls from the multiplex PCR reads with MiXCR, one row per CDR3 protein. The sample carries 15,000 or so distinct CDR3 sequences, 60% to 75% recorded once. Input material: tumor-adjacent breast tissue. Receptors originate from a female donor with breast cancer. Some clones in this sample may be carry-over from other donors' samples. The CDR3 runs from the conserved cysteine through the conserved F or W. The D gene is left open where the match is weak. The listing skips clone size in some rows; elsewhere it reads once, few, many or a size class.

>TRBV2|-|TRBJ2-3|-
TGTGCCAGCATCCTAGGGGCAGATACGCAGTATTTT
CASILGADTQYF
>TRBV10-3|few|TRBJ2-7|TRBD2
TGTGCCGTTGCTAGCGGGACTCTCTACGAGCAGTACTTC
CAVASGTLYEQYF
>TRBV5-6|-|TRBJ2-7|-
TGTGCCAGCAGCTTCAGGCAGGGGCCTTCCTACGAGCAGTACTTC
CASSFRQGPSYEQYF
>TRBV6-2/TRBV6-3|-|TRBJ2-1|-
TGTGCCAGCAAGGCCACTAGGGATGAGCAGTTCTTC
CASKATRDEQFF
>TRBV9|-|TRBJ2-1|-
TGTGCCAGCAGTGTCATAGCTTTGGGCTCCTACAATGAGCAGTTCTTC
CASSVIALGSYNEQFF
>TRBV5-6|-|TRBJ2-7|TRBD2
TGTGCCAGCAGCTGGGGGACTAGCAGTTACGAGCAGTACTTC
CASSWGTSSYEQYF
>TRBV7-9|medium-sized|TRBJ2-7|TRBD2
TGTGCCAGCAGCTTAGGGCCTAGCGGGAGTGGGGAGCAGTACTTC
CASSLGPSGSGEQYF
>TRBV20-1|-|TRBJ2-7|TRBD2
TGCAGTGCTAGTAGGGCCGGGACTAGGGCCTACGAGCAGTACTTC
CSASRAGTRAYEQYF
>TRBV5-6|-|TRBJ1-5|-
TGTGCCAGCAGAAGGGCCGAAAGCAATCAGCCCCAGCATTTT
CASRRAESNQPQHF
>TRBV12-3/TRBV12-4|-|TRBJ2-3|TRBD2
TGTGCCAGCAGTCACGGGACTAGCGGTATCACAGATACGCAGTATTTT
CASSHGTSGITDTQYF
>TRBV20-1|-|TRBJ2-1|TRBD2
TGCAGTGCGAGAGACCTAGCGGGAGGGTATCATGAGCAGTTCTTC
CSARDLAGGYHEQFF
>TRBV7-2|-|TRBJ2-1|TRBD2
TGTGCCAGCAGCTTTTCACTGACGGGGGGAGCTCTCTACAATGAGCAGTTCTTC
CASSFSLTGGALYNEQFF
>TRBV7-8|-|TRBJ1-4|-
TGTGCCAGCAGCCTATTACAGAATGAAAAACTGTTTTTT
CASSLLQNEKLFF
>TRBV5-1|-|TRBJ2-1|TRBD2
TGCGCCAGCAGCTCAGGGACTAGAAACTACAATGAGCAGTTCTTC
CASSSGTRNYNEQFF
>TRBV7-8|-|TRBJ2-1|TRBD2
TGTGCCAGCAGCTTAGCTACAGGACTAGCGGACAATGAGCAGTTCTTC
CASSLATGLADNEQFF
>TRBV27|-|TRBJ2-1|TRBD2
TGTGCCAGCTCTTCGACTAGCGGGAGGGGTAATGAGCAGTTCTTC
CASSSTSGRGNEQFF
>TRBV5-1|-|TRBJ2-5|TRBD2
TGCGCCAGCAGCTTGGCGGGCGGGAGAGGGGCAGAGACCCAGTACTTC
CASSLAGGRGAETQYF
>TRBV20-1|few|TRBJ2-5|-
TGCAGTGCCGTGCCGGGACTTCGAGAGACCCAGTACTTC
CSAVPGLRETQYF
>TRBV10-3|-|TRBJ2-2|TRBD2
TGTGCCATCAGTGAGACTAGCGGGAGCACCGGGGAGCTGTTTTTT
CAISETSGSTGELFF
>TRBV5-4|few|TRBJ2-5|TRBD2
TGTGCCAGCAGCTTGATAGGACTAGGATTCGAGACCCAGTACTTC
CASSLIGLGFETQYF
>TRBV20-1|-|TRBJ1-2|TRBD1
TGCAGTGCTAACAGGGGCCCCTACTATGGCTACACCTTC
CSANRGPYYGYTF
>TRBV2|-|TRBJ2-3|-
TGTGCCAGCAGACTGCTAGAAACCCGCACAGATACGCAGTATTTT
CASRLLETRTDTQYF
>TRBV24-1|-|TRBJ2-7|TRBD1
TGTGCCACCAGTGATTTGCAGGCACAGGGGTGTTACGAGCAGTACTTC
CATSDLQAQGCYEQYF
>TRBV5-4|once|TRBJ1-6|TRBD1
TGTGCCACCCAGCGGGAAGGGACAGCTAATTCACCCCTCCACTTT
CATQREGTANSPLHF
>TRBV28|-|TRBJ2-5|TRBD1
TGTGCCAGCAGAGAGGGGACAGAAGAGACCCAGTACTTC
CASREGTEETQYF
>TRBV15|-|TRBJ2-2|-
TGTGCCACCAGCAGAGATCAGGCTAGAGGGGCCGGGGAGCTGTTTTTT
CATSRDQARGAGELFF
>TRBV20-1|-|TRBJ2-7|TRBD2
TGCAGTGCTAGAGATGTGGGACTAGCCTACGAGCAGTACTTC
CSARDVGLAYEQYF
>TRBV10-2|-|TRBJ1-2|-
TGCGCCAGCAGTGAAGCCTTGCACTATGGCTACACCTTC
CASSEALHYGYTF
>TRBV4-1|-|TRBJ2-1|TRBD2
TGCGCCAGCAGCCAAGGTCAACTAGCGGAGGGGGGGCAGTTCTTC
CASSQGQLAEGGQFF
>TRBV19|medium-sized|TRBJ1-5|-
TGTGCCAGTAGTATGGCAAGGCGAAATCAGCCCCAGCATTTT
CASSMARRNQPQHF
>TRBV7-8|many|TRBJ2-4|TRBD2
TGTGCCAGCAGCTTAGGGACTAGCGGAAACATTCAGTACTTC
CASSLGTSGNIQYF
>TRBV7-7|many|TRBJ1-2|-
TGTGCCAGCAGCTCAGGCCAGGACCGCAACTATGGCTACACCTTC
CASSSGQDRNYGYTF
>TRBV5-1|few|TRBJ1-6|-
TGCGCCAGCAGCTTGGAAGGTTCACCCCTCCACTTT
CASSLEGSPLHF
>TRBV7-9|-|TRBJ2-2|-
TGTGCCAGCAGCTTAAGTGGGGGCGGCACCGGGGAGCTGTTTTTT
CASSLSGGGTGELFF
>TRBV11-3|-|TRBJ2-2|TRBD1
TGTGCCACCAGCGGGACAGGGATCGGCGGGGAGCTGTTTTTT
CATSGTGIGGELFF
>TRBV4-1|-|TRBJ2-5|TRBD1
TGCGCCAGCAGCCCCAGGGACAGGGGGAGGTCGGAGACCCAGTACTTC
CASSPRDRGRSETQYF
>TRBV4-1|-|TRBJ2-1|TRBD2
TGCGCCAGCCGACTAGCGGGAGGGGATGAGCAGTTCTTC
CASRLAGGDEQFF
>TRBV24-1|-|TRBJ2-3|TRBD2
TGTGCCACCGGTGGGACTAGACTAGATACGCAGTATTTT
CATGGTRLDTQYF
>TRBV5-1|-|TRBJ2-7|TRBD2
TGCGCCAGCAGTTTACCACCCGGACTAGCGGGTCCCGTCTACGAGCAGTACTTC
CASSLPPGLAGPVYEQYF
>TRBV29-1|few|TRBJ2-7|-
TGCAGCGTAACAATGGGGGTGGGGGGGCAGTACTTC
CSVTMGVGGQYF
>TRBV20-1|medium-sized|TRBJ1-2|TRBD1
TGCAGTGCCCCGGGGACAGGGGGCGGCTATGGCTACACCTTC
CSAPGTGGGYGYTF
>TRBV12-3/TRBV12-4|-|TRBJ2-3|TRBD2
TGTGCCAGCAAAGCGGGAGCGGCAGATACGCAGTATTTT
CASKAGAADTQYF
>TRBV12-3/TRBV12-4|medium-sized|TRBJ2-3|-
TGTGCCAGCAGTTTAGCGGGCGGGGACACAGATACGCAGTATTTT
CASSLAGGDTDTQYF
>TRBV5-1|-|TRBJ2-7|-
TGCGCCAGCAGCTCGAACCCGGCATGGGGGTCATACGAGCAGTACTTC
CASSSNPAWGSYEQYF
>TRBV7-2|-|TRBJ2-1|-
TGTGCCAGCACCGACGCCTCAAGCTCCTACAATGAGCAGTTCTTC
CASTDASSSYNEQFF
>TRBV7-6|-|TRBJ2-3|TRBD1
TGTGCCAGCAGTAACAGACAGGGTGGCACGCAGTATTTT
CASSNRQGGTQYF
>TRBV5-1|-|TRBJ1-2|TRBD1
TGCGCCAGCAGCGCCCGGTCCGGGACAGGGCCTATCTATGGCTACACCTTC
CASSARSGTGPIYGYTF
>TRBV29-1|-|TRBJ2-1|-
TGCAGCGTAACAGGAGTTAATAACAATGAGCAGTTCTTC
CSVTGVNNNEQFF
>TRBV7-9|-|TRBJ2-3|TRBD2
TGTGCCAGCAGCACTAGCGCTACCAGCACAGATACGCAGTATTTT
CASSTSATSTDTQYF
>TRBV4-1|-|TRBJ2-3|-
TGCGCCAGCAGCTTCGTATCAGATACGCAGTATTTT
CASSFVSDTQYF
>TRBV20-1|few|TRBJ2-1|-
TGCAGTGCTAGCCCACAGGGAGGTGAGCAGTTCTTC
CSASPQGGEQFF
>TRBV20-1|-|TRBJ2-3|TRBD2
TGCAGTGCTAGGCCCCCTCTAGCGGGAGCCTCGGAGGATACGCAGTATTTT
CSARPPLAGASEDTQYF
>TRBV15|-|TRBJ2-1|-
TGTGCCACCAGCCCAGCATACAATGAGCAGTTCTTC
CATSPAYNEQFF
>TRBV20-1|-|TRBJ2-3|TRBD2
TGCAGTGCAGGACTAGCGGGCGGCACAGATACGCAGTATTTT
CSAGLAGGTDTQYF
>TRBV20-1|medium-sized|TRBJ1-6|-
TGCAGTGCCCGGTCGGGGGATAATTCACCCCTCCACTTT
CSARSGDNSPLHF
>TRBV28|-|TRBJ2-3|TRBD1
TGTGCCAGCAGGCCCCCCCGGGACAGGGCCACAGATACGCAGTATTTT
CASRPPRDRATDTQYF
>TRBV4-1|-|TRBJ1-2|-
TGCGCCAGCAGCCAAGATCCAGGGGAGGCGGTCTATGGCTACACCTTC
CASSQDPGEAVYGYTF